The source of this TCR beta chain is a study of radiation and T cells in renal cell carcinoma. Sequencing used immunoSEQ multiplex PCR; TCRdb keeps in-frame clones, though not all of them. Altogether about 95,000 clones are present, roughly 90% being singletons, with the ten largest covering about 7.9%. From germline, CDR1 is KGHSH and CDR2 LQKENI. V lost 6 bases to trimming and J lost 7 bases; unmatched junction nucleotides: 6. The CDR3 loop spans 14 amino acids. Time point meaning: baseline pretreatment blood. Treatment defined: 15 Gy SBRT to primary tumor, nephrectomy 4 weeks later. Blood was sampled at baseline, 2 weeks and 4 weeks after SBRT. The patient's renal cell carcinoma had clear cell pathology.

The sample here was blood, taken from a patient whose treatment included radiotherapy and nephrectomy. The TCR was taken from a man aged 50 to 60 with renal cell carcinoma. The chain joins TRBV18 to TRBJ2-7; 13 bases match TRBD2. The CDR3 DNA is TGTGCCAGCTCCTACGGACTAGCGGGAGATGAGCAGTACTTC. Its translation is CASSYGLAGDEQYF.